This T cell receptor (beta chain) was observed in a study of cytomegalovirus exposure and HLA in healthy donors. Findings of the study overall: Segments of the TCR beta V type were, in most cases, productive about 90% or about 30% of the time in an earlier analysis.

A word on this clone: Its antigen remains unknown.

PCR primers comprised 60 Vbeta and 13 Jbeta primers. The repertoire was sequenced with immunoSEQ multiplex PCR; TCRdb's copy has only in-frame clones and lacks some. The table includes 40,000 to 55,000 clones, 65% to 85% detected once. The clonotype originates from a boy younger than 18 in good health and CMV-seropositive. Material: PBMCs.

This CDR3 is CASSSGTSPDTQYF. The CDR3 bases are TGCGCCAGCAGCTCAGGGACTAGTCCAGATACGCAGTATTTT. V is TRBV5-1 and J is TRBJ2-3; TRBD2 aligns across 8 bases. Looked up from germline, CDR1 is SGHRS and CDR2 is YFSETQ. Germline trimming cut 3 bases from V and 4 bases from J; bases unmatched to any gene: 4. The CDR3 covers 14 residues.